Below, 25 T cell receptor beta chains from the same sample are listed, as sequenced in a study of OX40 agonist ivuxolimab in advanced cancers. Data came from immunoSEQ multiplex PCR; TCRdb stores just in-frame clones and leaves some out. The sample holds about 86,000 clones, roughly 92% seen once. The material was CD4+ or CD8+ T cells sorted from blood, obtained in a trial of the OX40 agonist ivuxolimab. All receptors come from an adult with an advanced solid tumor such as melanoma, head and neck, liver or kidney cancer.

The chain links TRBV6-1 to TRBJ1-2; TRBD1 matches 9 bases. The CDR3 consists of 15 residues. V lost 0 bases and J lost 2; bases outside the gene matches: 1. The germline CDR1 and CDR2 sequences are MNHNS and SASEGT. The CDR3 protein is CASSEAGQGNYGYTF. For the CDR3, the DNA is TGTGCCAGCAGTGAAGCGGGACAGGGCAACTATGGCTACACCTTC.

The chain links TRBV25-1 to TRBJ2-7, with D perhaps TRBD1 (7 bases). Germline assignment: CDR1 MGHDK and CDR2 SYGVNS. The CDR3 is made up of 15 amino acids. Trimming removed 6 bases at V and 1 base at J, with 16 bases between. CDR3 region: CASRDIGGQSYEQYF. The CDR3 DNA is TGTGCCAGCAGGGATATCGGGGGACAGTCCTACGAGCAGTACTTC.

The V gene is TRBV19, the J gene TRBJ2-2, with a weak D call TRBD1 (6 bases). The CDR3 length is 16 residues. CDR1 LNHDA and CDR2 SQIVND come from the germline V gene (reference sequence). Trimming took 6 bases from V and 0 from J, leaving 14 bases between them. The CDR3 loop reads CASSPRAGANTGELFF. The CDR3 DNA is TGTGCCAGTAGCCCCAGGGCAGGGGCGAACACCGGGGAGCTGTTTTTT.

The chain uses TRBV4-2 and TRBJ1-4; 10 positions match TRBD1. Germline V gene lookup returns CDR1 LGHNA and CDR2 YNFKEQ. The V and J ends lost 1 base and 13 bases, in that order; junction bases with no gene match: 21. The CDR3 has 19 amino acids. In DNA, the CDR3 is TGTGCCAGCAGCCAAGGACCCCCCCAGGCGGGACAGGGGATACCGCGACTGTTTTTT. Its protein is CASSQGPPQAGQGIPRLFF.

The chain couples TRBV14 to TRBJ2-7, with 7 bases identical to TRBD2. The CDR3 is 15 amino acids. Germline CDR1 SGHDN, CDR2 FVKESK. J was trimmed by 2 bases and V by 4 bases; bases with no gene match: 8. The CDR3 reads CASSLSSGTAYEQYF. The CDR3 region has the DNA TGTGCCAGCAGCCTATCTAGCGGTACGGCCTACGAGCAGTACTTC. The variable domain in full, with the rest retrieved from reference TRBV14 and TRBJ2-7, is EAGVTQFPSHSVIEKGQTVTLRCDPISGHDNLYWYRRVMGKEIKFLLHFVKESKQDESGMPNNRFLAERTGGTYSTLKVQPAELEDSGVYFCASSLSSGTAYEQYFGPGTRLTVT.

This CDR3 is CASSERTSGNTDTQYF. The CDR3 nucleotides read TGTGCCAGCAGTGAGCGGACTAGCGGGAACACAGATACGCAGTATTTT. J is TRBJ2-3 and V is TRBV9; TRBD2 aligns across 12 bases. CDR1 is SGDLS and CDR2 is YYNGEE in the germline V gene. CDR3 size: 16 residues. Trimming removed 5 bases from V and 2 bases from J; junction bases left unmatched: 6.

The CDR3 DNA is TGTGCCATAGCGCAGGGGAGGACCTCAACTAATGAAAAACTGTTTTTT. Translated: CAIAQGRTSTNEKLFF. V and J are TRBV7-9 and TRBJ1-4, with a possible D match to TRBD1 (6 bases). Germline loops: CDR1 SEHNR, CDR2 FQNEAQ (reference sequence). Trimming took 10 bases from V and 0 from J, leaving 18 bases between them. CDR3 size: 16 residues.

The V and J genes are TRBV10-3 and TRBJ2-5; TRBD2 aligns across 10 bases. This CDR3 region has 14 residues. The V and J ends lost 10 bases and 2 bases, in that order; junction bases with no gene match: 7. Germline CDR1 and CDR2: ENHRY and SYGVKD. CDR3 nucleotide sequence: TGTGCCACCAACTGGACTAGCGGACAAGAGACCCAGTACTTC. This gives the protein CATNWTSGQETQYF.

The J gene is TRBJ2-5, the V gene TRBV5-1; 15 positions match TRBD2. The germline V gene has CDR1 SGHRS and CDR2 YFSETQ. This CDR3 region has 16 residues. The V gene end was trimmed by 4 bases and the J gene end by 1 base; junction bases not matched to a gene: 2. The CDR3 protein is CASSRGLAGGQETQYF. DNA of the CDR3: TGCGCCAGCAGCAGGGGACTAGCGGGAGGCCAAGAGACCCAGTACTTC.

J is TRBJ1-2 and V is TRBV2; tentatively, D is TRBD1 (6 bases). Looked up from germline, CDR1 is SNHLY and CDR2 is FYNNEI. Trimming stripped 3 bases from V and 8 bases from J, with 13 bases between. The CDR3 has 13 residues. The CDR3 sequence: CASSEQGLEGYTF. CDR3 in DNA: TGTGCCAGCAGTGAGCAGGGGCTGGAGGGCTACACCTTC.

This clone was recorded a few times. The chain is built from TRBV9 and TRBJ1-2, with 8 bases that match TRBD1. The CDR3 loop spans 14 amino acids. In germline, CDR1 is SGDLS, CDR2 YYNGEE. After removal of 7 bases from V and 6 bases from J, the junction contained 11 bases not matched to a gene. CDR3 region: CASASGRGLNGYTF. The CDR3 nucleotides are TGTGCCAGCGCTTCCGGCAGGGGGCTGAATGGCTACACCTTC.

The genes are TRBV4-1 and TRBJ2-7; D possibly corresponds to TRBD1 (6 bases). Trimming cost V 0 bases and J 3 bases, with 9 bases left between them. This CDR3 has 14 amino acids. Germline V gives CDR1 MGHRA, CDR2 YSYEKL. The CDR3 reads CASSQEQGHYEQYF. CDR3 nucleotides: TGCGCCAGCAGCCAAGAACAGGGACACTACGAGCAGTACTTC.

This chain uses TRBV6-1 with TRBJ2-7, with TRBD2 matching 10 bases. The CDR3 covers 15 residues. With 3 bases clipped from V and 2 bases from J, the junction kept 4 bases outside the gene matches. Germline assignment: CDR1 MNHNS and CDR2 SASEGT. The CDR3 reads CASSDLAGAAYEQYF. The CDR3 nucleotides are TGTGCCAGCAGTGATCTAGCGGGAGCAGCCTACGAGCAGTACTTC.

This chain connects TRBV7-6 to TRBJ2-5, with TRBD2 matching over 8 bases. Germline assignment: CDR1 SGHVS and CDR2 FNYEAQ. V gave up 4 bases and J gave up 4 bases; unmatched junction bases: 11. The CDR3 consists of 16 residues. CDR3 nucleotides: TGTGCCAGCAGCTCAGGGACTAGTGCCATCATAGAGACCCAGTACTTC. This translates into CASSSGTSAIIETQYF. Variable domain in full (rest from reference TRBV7-6 and TRBJ2-5): GAGVSQSPRYKVTKRGQDVALRCDPISGHVSLYWYRQALGQGPEFLTYFNYEAQQDKSGLPNDRFSAERPEGSISTLTIQRTEQRDSAMYRCASSSGTSAIIETQYFGPGTRLLVL.

The chain joins TRBV5-1 to TRBJ1-2; 10 bases line up with TRBD1. The V gene end was trimmed by 4 bases and the J gene end by 9 bases; junction bases not matched to a gene: 9. In germline, CDR1 is SGHRS, CDR2 YFSETQ. The CDR3 consists of 14 residues. The CDR3 loop is CASSTGTGAGRYTF. DNA for the CDR3: TGCGCCAGCAGCACCGGGACAGGGGCCGGTCGCTACACCTTC.

The chain employs TRBV30 and TRBJ1-6, with D possibly matching TRBD1 (5 bases). This CDR3 comprises 15 residues. Germline V gene lookup returns CDR1 GTSNPN and CDR2 SVGIG (reference sequence). With 2 bases removed from V and 7 bases from J, the gap between germline ends came to 15 bases. The CDR3 spells CAWSIGGGDNSPLHF. In DNA, the CDR3 is TGTGCCTGGAGTATTGGGGGTGGGGACAATTCACCCCTCCACTTT.

Here the CDR3 reads CASSLRGAGEQFF. CDR3 DNA: TGCGCCAGCAGCTTGAGGGGGGCGGGTGAGCAGTTCTTC. This rearrangement joins TRBV5-1 to TRBJ2-1, with D possibly being TRBD1 or TRBD2 (6 bases each). The CDR3 spans 13 residues. The V gene's germline CDR1 is SGHRS and CDR2 YFSETQ. The ends were cut back, 1 base at V and 9 bases at J, with 11 bases in the middle.

The table lists this clone with a few counts. This sequence joins TRBV7-9 and TRBJ2-2, with 8 bases fitting TRBD2. Germline V CDR1 and CDR2: SEHNR, FQNEAQ (reference sequence). Germline trimming cut 2 bases from V and 5 bases from J; bases unmatched to any gene: 13. This CDR3 is 18 amino acids long. Here the CDR3 reads CASSLSPTGRGATGELFF. The CDR3 DNA sequence: TGTGCCAGCAGCTTATCCCCCACCGGGAGGGGGGCGACCGGGGAGCTGTTTTTT.

The rearrangement links TRBV2 to TRBJ1-4; maybe TRBD1 (5 bases). CDR3 length: 17 amino acids. The germline CDR1 and CDR2 sequences are SNHLY and FYNNEI. V lost 3 bases, J lost 7 bases, and 21 bases lay in between. CDR3 sequence: CASSERGVGAGGEKLFF. In nucleotides, the CDR3 is TGTGCCAGCAGTGAGAGAGGGGTGGGAGCCGGGGGTGAAAAACTGTTTTTT.

This rearrangement joins TRBV5-6 to TRBJ1-5; TRBD1 is a possible D gene (5 bases). The CDR3 covers 13 residues. Trimming took off 4 bases at V and 7 bases at J, with 12 bases between the two ends. Germline assignment: CDR1 SGHDT and CDR2 YYEEEE. The DNA for the CDR3 is TGTGCCAGCAGCAGGGACCCCCAGCAGCCCCAGCATTTT. Translated, it gives CASSRDPQQPQHF.

The gene calls are TRBV7-2 and TRBJ2-3; 8 bases line up with TRBD1. Germline-derived CDR1 and CDR2 are SGHTA and FQGNSA. This CDR3 has 16 residues. V dropped 1 base and J dropped 2; count of bases not matched to a gene: 5. CDR3 region: CASSLGAGGNTDTQYF. The CDR3 nucleotides read TGTGCCAGCAGCTTAGGGGCAGGGGGCAACACAGATACGCAGTATTTT.

This sequence joins TRBV4-3 and TRBJ2-4; 7 bases map to TRBD2. Germline V gene data show CDR1 as LGHNA and CDR2 as YSLEER. The CDR3 consists of 15 residues. Losses at the gene ends were 0 bases for V and 7 bases for J; bases not matched to a gene: 6. CDR3 protein: CASSQDWSGGNIQYF. The DNA for the CDR3 is TGCGCCAGCAGCCAAGATTGGTCGGGGGGTAACATTCAGTACTTC.

The chain recombines TRBV30 with TRBJ2-7; possibly TRBD1 or TRBD2 for D (5 bases each). With 4 bases removed from V and 0 bases from J, the gap between germline ends came to 16 bases. CDR1 and CDR2 from the germline V gene are GTSNPN and SVGIG (reference sequence). The CDR3 contains 15 residues. CDR3 DNA: TGTGCCTGGACCCACCGGGACGGAAGCTCCTACGAGCAGTACTTC. Amino acid sequence: CAWTHRDGSSYEQYF.

DNA for the CDR3: TGTGCCAGCAGTTCGGCGGGAGCTCCCCATGAGCAGTTCTTC. Amino acids: CASSSAGAPHEQFF. This chain links TRBV28 with TRBJ2-1, with 7 nucleotides matching TRBD2. With 4 bases clipped from V and 8 bases from J, the junction kept 8 bases outside the gene matches. Germline CDR1 reads MDHEN; CDR2 reads SYDVKM. The CDR3 has 14 amino acids.

The chain couples TRBV5-5 to TRBJ1-2; D not resolved. The CDR3 runs to 15 residues. CDR1 SGHKS and CDR2 YYEKEE come from the germline V gene (reference sequence). V lost 0 bases, J lost 7 bases, and 16 bases lay in between. In nucleotides, the CDR3 is TGTGCCAGCAGCTTGGGTCGTACCGGCGACGGTGGCTACACCTTC. This codes for CASSLGRTGDGGYTF.